The 20 T cell receptor beta chains below were found in one sample sequenced in a study of OX40 agonist ivuxolimab in advanced cancers. The library relied on the immunoSEQ multiplex PCR assay. Drawn from immuneACCESS, this table holds only the in-frame rearrangements with V and J called that TCRdb kept. Clones are partly lost; checked studies trace under half to an unresolved V gene and leave the rest unexplained. This sample lists 40,000 to 65,000 clones; 70% to 90% were detected once. The ten largest account for less than 2% of the sample. The source was CD4+ or CD8+ T cells sorted from blood, collected in a trial of the OX40 agonist ivuxolimab. The source is an adult with an advanced solid tumor such as melanoma, head and neck, liver or kidney cancer.

A single count supports this clone. A read error may produce the germline difference seen at one junction end. The chain combines TRBV6-1 with TRBJ2-6; TRBD1 or TRBD2 may be the D gene (6 bases each). The CDR3 sequence is 13 residues long. Per germline, CDR1 MNHNS and CDR2 SASEGT. For the CDR3, the DNA is TGCACTACGGGGGCGGGTGGGGCCAACGTCCTGACTTTC. Translation: CTTGAGGANVLTF.

The chain uses TRBV19 and TRBJ2-2, with D perhaps TRBD1 (7 bases). Germline V gives CDR1 LNHDA, CDR2 SQIVND (reference sequence). Trimming pared 1 base from V and 8 bases from J, leaving 14 bases between. The CDR3 has 15 amino acids. This CDR3 is CASSIGGRGTGELFF. The CDR3, as DNA: TGTGCCAGTAGTATAGGTGGCAGGGGGACTGGGGAGCTGTTTTTT.

The chain combines TRBV7-9 with TRBJ1-2; 11 bases align to TRBD1. The CDR3 extends over 16 amino acids. Trimming cost V 5 bases and J 6 bases; bases outside gene matches: 11. Looked up from germline, CDR1 is SEHNR and CDR2 is FQNEAQ (reference sequence). Here the CDR3 reads CASSVSGQGARDGYTF. CDR3 nucleotide sequence: TGTGCCAGCAGCGTATCTGGACAGGGGGCTAGGGATGGCTACACCTTC.

The V call is TRBV29-1, the J call TRBJ1-4; a possible D gene is TRBD1 (6 bases). With 6 bases removed from V and 4 bases from J, the gap between germline ends came to 12 bases. CDR1 and CDR2 from the germline V gene are SQVTM and ANQGSEA. The CDR3 runs 13 residues. The CDR3 DNA reads as TGCAGCGTCCGACAGGCCCATAATGAAAAACTGTTTTTT. This gives the protein CSVRQAHNEKLFF.

The V call is TRBV27, the J call TRBJ2-2, with a weak D call TRBD1 (5 bases). The length of the CDR3 is 14 residues. The V end was cut by 3 bases, the J end by 7 bases, with 12 bases between. Germline CDR1 and CDR2: MNHEY and SMNVEV (reference sequence). CDR3 amino acids: CASSFSTGFGELFF. The CDR3 DNA reads TGTGCCAGCAGTTTTTCCACAGGTTTCGGGGAGCTGTTTTTT.

The chain is built from TRBV2 and TRBJ2-3; the D call may be TRBD1 or TRBD2 (5 bases each). CDR1 and CDR2 (germline): SNHLY, FYNNEI. CDR3 length: 14 residues. V lost 4 bases, J lost 2 bases, and 10 bases lay in between. The CDR3 loop is CASSGGIPTDTQYF. For the CDR3, the DNA is TGTGCCAGCAGTGGGGGGATCCCCACAGATACGCAGTATTTT.

The sample holds a few counts of this clone. The chain joins TRBV6-6 to TRBJ1-5; no definite D call. The CDR3 runs to 12 residues. V lost 2 bases and J 10 bases, leaving 9 bases between the germline ends. The germline V gene has CDR1 MNHNY and CDR2 SVGAGI (reference sequence). CDR3 DNA: TGTGCCAGCAGTTACCCCAGTTTTCCCCAGCATTTT. Translating it yields CASSYPSFPQHF.

This chain connects TRBV6-6 to TRBJ1-5; D is perhaps TRBD1 (6 bases). V was shortened by 4 bases and J by 7 bases, with 17 bases between the two germline ends. The CDR3 is 15 residues long. CDR1 is MNHNY, CDR2 SVGAGI, per germline (reference sequence). The chain's CDR3 is CASSSPGGANQPQHF. The CDR3 region has the DNA TGTGCCAGCAGTTCCCCTGGGGGGGCCAACCAGCCCCAGCATTTT.

This clone appeared once. This rearrangement joins TRBV5-1 to TRBJ2-3; TRBD2 matches 8 bases. With 8 bases clipped from V and 3 bases from J, the junction kept 11 bases outside the gene matches. CDR3 size: 15 residues. CDR1 is SGHRS, CDR2 YFSETQ, per germline. As DNA, the CDR3 is TGCGCCAGTAACGTAGGGACTAGAGAAACAGATACGCAGTATTTT. Amino acids: CASNVGTRETDTQYF.

This chain connects TRBV5-8 to TRBJ2-7, with TRBD1 identical over 7 bases. V lost 4 bases, J lost 8 bases, and 15 bases stayed unmatched. CDR1 and CDR2 (germline): SGHTS, YDEGEE. CDR3 size: 15 residues. CDR3 sequence reads: CASSNRGPLSNQQYF. CDR3 DNA: TGTGCCAGCAGCAATAGGGGGCCCCTAAGCAATCAGCAGTACTTC.

In its sample, this clone was seen once. J is TRBJ1-1 and V is TRBV21-1; no check of the table's D call, TRBD1, against the DNA was made. TRBV21-1 is flagged as a pseudogene. This CDR3 is 17 amino acids long. The CDR3 nucleotides are TGTGCCAGCAGCAAAGCGCATCGGGACAGGGGGCGGACTGAAGCTTTCTTT. Encoded protein: CASSKAHRDRGRTEAFF.

This chain uses TRBV29-1 with TRBJ2-3; the D gene is possibly TRBD1 (6 bases). Per the germline V gene, CDR1 is SQVTM and CDR2 is ANQGSEA. The ends were cut back, 8 bases at V and 2 bases at J, with 17 bases in the middle. The CDR3 is made up of 14 amino acids. CDR3: CSIVRQDPTDTQYF. The CDR3 DNA is TGCAGCATTGTAAGACAGGACCCCACAGATACGCAGTATTTT.

The chain carries TRBV4-2 and TRBJ1-4; D not resolved. The germline V gene encodes CDR1 LGHNA and CDR2 YNFKEQ. Trimming pared 5 bases from V and 8 bases from J, leaving 12 bases between. The CDR3 is 13 residues long. DNA of the CDR3: TGTGCCAGCAGCTTTCGCCACGAAGAAAAACTGTTTTTT. Protein sequence: CASSFRHEEKLFF.

The V call is TRBV5-5, the J call TRBJ2-5; D call uncertain. Trimming took off 1 base at V and 1 base at J, with 14 bases between the two ends. CDR3 length: 16 amino acids. Germline CDR1 and CDR2: SGHKS and YYEKEE (reference sequence). CDR3 loop: CASSLSPARSQETQYF. The DNA for the CDR3 is TGTGCCAGCAGCTTGAGTCCAGCTCGGTCCCAAGAGACCCAGTACTTC.

The chain is built from TRBV19 and TRBJ1-2; D is uncertain. Germline V gene sequence: CDR1 LNHDA, CDR2 SQIVND (reference sequence). V was trimmed by 7 bases and J by 0 bases, leaving 18 bases between them. The CDR3 loop spans 16 amino acids. The CDR3, as DNA: TGTGCCAGTAATCAGCCAAGGGCAGCACCTAACTATGGCTACACCTTC. This translates into CASNQPRAAPNYGYTF.

A few counts support this clone. The genes are TRBV7-2 and TRBJ1-6, with unresolved D. V gave up 8 bases and J gave up 6 bases, with 11 bases separating them. Looked up from germline, CDR1 is SGHTA and CDR2 is FQGNSA. CDR3 length equals 13 residues. CDR3 sequence (DNA): TGTGCCAGCTCCTGGGTTGGTAATTCACCCCTCCACTTT. This encodes CASSWVGNSPLHF.

The rearrangement joins TRBV4-1 to TRBJ1-2; D ambiguous. The length of the CDR3 is 14 residues. V lost 1 base and J 5 bases, leaving 11 bases between the germline ends. Germline CDR1 is MGHRA and CDR2 is YSYEKL. CDR3 region: CASSQANTLYGYTF. CDR3 coding DNA: TGCGCCAGCAGCCAAGCGAACACGCTATATGGCTACACCTTC.

The V call is TRBV9, the J call TRBJ2-2, with a tentative D call TRBD1 (6 bases). The CDR3 contains 16 residues. Germline values: CDR1 SGDLS, CDR2 YYNGEE. V shed 4 bases and J shed 1 base, with 14 bases lying between them. The CDR3 sequence is CASSPGQSVNTGELFF. The CDR3 DNA follows: TGTGCCAGCAGCCCCGGACAGTCCGTGAACACCGGGGAGCTGTTTTTT. The full variable domain, its missing parts supplied by reference TRBV9 and TRBJ2-2, is DSGVTQTPKHLITATGQRVTLRCSPRSGDLSVYWYQQSLDQGLQFLIQYYNGEERAKGNILERFSAQQFPDLHSELNLSSLELGDSALYFCASSPGQSVNTGELFFGEGSRLTVL.

The V and J genes are TRBV2 and TRBJ2-1, with 12 positions matching TRBD2. Germline V gene lookup returns CDR1 SNHLY and CDR2 FYNNEI. V lost 6 bases, J lost 0 bases, and 6 bases stayed unmatched. The CDR3 has 17 amino acids. The CDR3 DNA reads TGTGCCAGCAGCCGGACTAGCGGGGCGAGCTCCTACAATGAGCAGTTCTTC. It codes for CASSRTSGASSYNEQFF.

In DNA, the CDR3 is TGTGCCAGCAGCTCAACCAATAGATATGGCTACACCTTC. This codes for CASSSTNRYGYTF. The rearrangement uses TRBV7-8 and TRBJ1-2; D is unresolved. V dropped 4 bases and J dropped 5 bases, with 11 bases sitting between them. The CDR3 extends over 13 amino acids. CDR1 and CDR2 from the germline V gene are SGHVS and FQNEAQ.